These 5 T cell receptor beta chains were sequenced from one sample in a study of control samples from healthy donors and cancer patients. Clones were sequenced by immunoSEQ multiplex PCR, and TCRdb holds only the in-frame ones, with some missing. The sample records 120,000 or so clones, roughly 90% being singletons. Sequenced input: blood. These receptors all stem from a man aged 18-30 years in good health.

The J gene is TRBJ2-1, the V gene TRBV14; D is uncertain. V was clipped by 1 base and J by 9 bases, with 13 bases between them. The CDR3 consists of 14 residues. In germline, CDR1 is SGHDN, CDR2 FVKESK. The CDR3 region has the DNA TGTGCCAGCAGCCAAGGATCTATCTTTAGTGAGCAGTTCTTC. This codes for CASSQGSIFSEQFF.

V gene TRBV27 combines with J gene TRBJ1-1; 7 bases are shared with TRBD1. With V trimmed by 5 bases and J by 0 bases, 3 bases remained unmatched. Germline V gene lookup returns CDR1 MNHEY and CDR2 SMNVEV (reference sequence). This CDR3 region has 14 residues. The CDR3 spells CASSTGQMNTEAFF. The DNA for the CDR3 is TGTGCCAGCAGTACGGGACAGATGAACACTGAAGCTTTCTTT.

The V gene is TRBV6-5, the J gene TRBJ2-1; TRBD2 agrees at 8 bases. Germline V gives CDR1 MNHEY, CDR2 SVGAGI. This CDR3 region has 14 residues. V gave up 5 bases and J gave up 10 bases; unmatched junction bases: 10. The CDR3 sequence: CASSPLAGQWEQFF. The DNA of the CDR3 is TGTGCCAGCAGTCCTTTAGCGGGGCAGTGGGAGCAGTTCTTC.

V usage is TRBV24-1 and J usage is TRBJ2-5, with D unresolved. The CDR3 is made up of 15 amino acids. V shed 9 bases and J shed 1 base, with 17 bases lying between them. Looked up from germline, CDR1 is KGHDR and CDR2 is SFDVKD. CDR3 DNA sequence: TGTGCCACCGACGACGGCCGACGGCCCCAAGAGACCCAGTACTTC. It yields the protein CATDDGRRPQETQYF.

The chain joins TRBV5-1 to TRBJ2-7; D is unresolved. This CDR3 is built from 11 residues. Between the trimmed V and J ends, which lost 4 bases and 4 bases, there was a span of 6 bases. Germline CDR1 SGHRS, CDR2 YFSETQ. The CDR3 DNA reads TGCGCCAGCAGCAGCGAATACGAGCAGTACTTC. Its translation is CASSSEYEQYF.